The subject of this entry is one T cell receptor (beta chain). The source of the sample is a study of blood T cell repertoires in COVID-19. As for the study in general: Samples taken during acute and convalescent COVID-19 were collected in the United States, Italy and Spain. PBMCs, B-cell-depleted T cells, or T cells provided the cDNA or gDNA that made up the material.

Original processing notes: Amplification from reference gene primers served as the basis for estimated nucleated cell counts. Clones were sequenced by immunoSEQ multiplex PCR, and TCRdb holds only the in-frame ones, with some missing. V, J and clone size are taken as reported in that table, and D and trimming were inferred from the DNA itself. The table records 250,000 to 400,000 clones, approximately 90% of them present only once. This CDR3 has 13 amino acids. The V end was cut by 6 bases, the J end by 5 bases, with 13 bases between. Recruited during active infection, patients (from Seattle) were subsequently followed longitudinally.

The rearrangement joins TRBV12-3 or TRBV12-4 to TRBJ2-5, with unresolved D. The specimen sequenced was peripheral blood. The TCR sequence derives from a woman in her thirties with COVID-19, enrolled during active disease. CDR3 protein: CASSITRRETQYF. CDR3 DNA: TGTGCCAGCAGCATTACAAGGCGGGAGACCCAGTACTTC.